Each of the 27 T cell receptor beta chains below was sequenced from the same sample in a study of CD8 T cells in Susac syndrome. Reverse transcription used roughly 0.5 to 1 ug RNA and random hexamers. TCRdb ran MiXCR on the immunoSEQ multiplex PCR reads and lists one entry per CDR3 protein. Of 200,000 to 250,000 distinct CDR3 sequences listed, about 93% were seen once; the top ten hold about 0.071%. Material for sequencing was CD4+ T cells from PBMCs. These receptors all come from a human donor with multiple sclerosis.

The J gene is TRBJ2-3, the V gene TRBV7-2, with D tentatively TRBD2 (6 bases). The V end was cut by 5 bases, the J end by 7 bases, with 16 bases between. The CDR3 is 14 residues long. Germline V gene data show CDR1 as SGHTA and CDR2 as FQGNSA. The CDR3 DNA reads as TGTGCCAGCAGCCAGGACGGGGCGGGGAATACGCAGTATTTT. Translating gives CASSQDGAGNTQYF.

The chain joins TRBV4-1 to TRBJ2-2; D is unclear. The germline V and J ends were trimmed by 6 bases and 5 bases, with 7 bases remaining between them. The length of the CDR3 is 12 residues. Germline V gene lookup returns CDR1 MGHRA and CDR2 YSYEKL. The CDR3 DNA reads TGCGCCAGCAGTTCGGAGACCGGGGAGCTGTTTTTT. Encoded protein: CASSSETGELFF.

CDR3: CASSLGQAAKQPQHF. Written as DNA, the CDR3 is TGTGCCAGCAGTCTGGGCCAGGCGGCCAAACAGCCCCAGCATTTT. The rearrangement links TRBV2 to TRBJ1-5; D uncertain. Germline V gene sequence: CDR1 SNHLY, CDR2 FYNNEI. This CDR3 comprises 15 residues. Trimming cost V 5 bases and J 7 bases, with 18 bases left between them.

In this sample, this clonotype turned up once. The rearrangement uses TRBV20-1 and TRBJ2-1; 7 positions agree with TRBD2. Germline CDR1 and CDR2: DFQATT and SNEGSKA (reference sequence). The CDR3 loop spans 14 amino acids. V gave up 0 bases and J gave up 3 bases; unmatched junction bases: 2. CDR3 sequence (DNA): TGCAGTGCTAGAGAGCCGGGAGGCTACAATGAGCAGTTCTTC. As protein: CSAREPGGYNEQFF.

The V gene is TRBV3-1, the J gene TRBJ2-1, with 10 bases lining up with TRBD2. The CDR3 totals 18 residues. Germline CDR1 LGHDT, CDR2 YNNKEL (reference sequence). V shed 0 bases, J shed 2 bases, and the junction held 7 bases outside the gene matches. In nucleotides, the CDR3 is TGTGCCAGCAGCCAAGAGTCGGGAGCGGGAGGGCCCTACAATGAGCAGTTCTTC. Translated, it gives CASSQESGAGGPYNEQFF.

The chain has TRBV12-3 or TRBV12-4 and TRBJ2-7, with 8 bases aligning to TRBD2. V lost 5 bases, J lost 2 bases, and 8 bases stayed unmatched. The CDR3 has 15 residues. The CDR3 here is CASSKSGGEPYEQYF. CDR3 nucleotides: TGTGCCAGCAGTAAATCCGGGGGGGAACCCTACGAGCAGTACTTC.

The chain employs TRBV7-9 and TRBJ2-4; D possibly matches TRBD1 or TRBD2 (7 bases each). V dropped 1 base and J dropped 9 bases, with 28 bases sitting between them. CDR3 length equals 19 residues. In germline, CDR1 is SEHNR, CDR2 FQNEAQ (reference sequence). The CDR3 DNA reads TGTGCCAGCAGCTTAGGGAGACAGGGAGTAGCGAAGCGGGATCTCATTCAGTACTTC. This encodes CASSLGRQGVAKRDLIQYF.

J is TRBJ2-5 and V is TRBV18, with TRBD2 matching 10 bases. The germline gives CDR1 KGHSH, CDR2 LQKENI. V shed 2 bases and J 4 bases; nucleotides not matched to a gene: 4. This CDR3 has 15 amino acids. The CDR3 nucleotides are TGTGCCAGCTCACCAAAACTAGCGGGACTAGAGACCCAGTACTTC. Protein product: CASSPKLAGLETQYF.

The V call is TRBV19, the J call TRBJ2-6; D may be TRBD1 (6 bases). The CDR3 has 16 residues. V was trimmed by 4 bases and J by 4 bases, leaving 14 bases between them. The germline V gene has CDR1 LNHDA and CDR2 SQIVND (reference sequence). The CDR3 nucleotides are TGTGCCAGTAGTACCCGAACAGGGTCCGGGGCCAACGTCCTGACTTTC. Protein sequence: CASSTRTGSGANVLTF.

The gene calls are TRBV12-3 or TRBV12-4 and TRBJ1-3; unclear D gene. V shed 5 bases and J shed 0 bases, with 11 bases lying between them. CDR3 length: 15 amino acids. The CDR3 DNA reads as TGTGCCAGCAGTGTTACAGCGAGCTCTGGAAACACCATATATTTT. Translating gives CASSVTASSGNTIYF.

This clonotype was detected a few times. This rearrangement joins TRBV12-3 or TRBV12-4 to TRBJ1-2, with D perhaps matching TRBD1 (5 bases). The CDR3 length is 12 residues. Trimming removed 6 bases at V and 5 bases at J, with 10 bases between. CDR3 amino acids: CASSLRGYGYTF. As DNA, the CDR3 is TGTGCCAGCAGCTTACGGGGGTATGGCTACACCTTC.

The chain uses TRBV5-4 and TRBJ1-3; perhaps TRBD1 as D (5 bases). Per germline, CDR1 SGHNT and CDR2 YYREEE (reference sequence). V lost 9 bases and J lost 0, with 13 bases in between. The CDR3 extends over 14 amino acids. In DNA, the CDR3 is TGTGCCACCCAGACAGTGACCTCTGGAAACACCATATATTTT. Encoded protein: CATQTVTSGNTIYF.

This chain links TRBV13 with TRBJ1-5, with unresolved D. Germline assignment: CDR1 PRHDT and CDR2 FYEKMQ (reference sequence). CDR3 size: 16 residues. Trimming stripped 3 bases from V and 5 bases from J, with 17 bases between. As DNA, the CDR3 is TGTGCCAGCAGCTTGGGAGGACTGCGGGAGCATCAGCCCCAGCATTTT. Protein product: CASSLGGLREHQPQHF. Variable domain in full (rest from reference TRBV13 and TRBJ1-5): AAGVIQSPRHLIKEKRETATLKCYPIPRHDTVYWYQQGPGQDPQFLISFYEKMQSDKGSIPDRFSAQQFSDYHSELNMSSLELGDSALYFCASSLGGLREHQPQHFGDGTRLSIL.

CDR3 protein: CASTLPQPEQYF. The CDR3 coding sequence is TGTGCCAGCACCCTCCCCCAGCCCGAGCAGTACTTC. The rearrangement links TRBV2 to TRBJ2-7, with D uncertain. Trimming took 7 bases from V and 6 from J, leaving 13 bases between them. The CDR3 spans 12 residues. Germline CDR1 SNHLY, CDR2 FYNNEI.

This clonotype was observed once. The rearrangement joins TRBV3-1 to TRBJ1-6, with a possible D match to TRBD1 (5 bases). Per the germline V gene, CDR1 is LGHDT and CDR2 is YNNKEL (reference sequence). The CDR3 has 16 residues. The germline V and J ends were trimmed by 1 base and 6 bases, with 13 bases remaining between them. The CDR3, as DNA: TGTGCCAGCAGCCAAGGGGGCCGGGGTGGTAATTCACCCCTCCACTTT. It yields the protein CASSQGGRGGNSPLHF.

The chain carries TRBV3-1 and TRBJ2-4; perhaps D is TRBD1 or TRBD2 (6 bases each). Deletions cut 0 bases from V and 8 bases from J, with 8 bases between. The germline V gene encodes CDR1 LGHDT and CDR2 YNNKEL (reference sequence). The CDR3 covers 13 residues. The CDR3 loop reads CASSQERGDIQYF. DNA for the CDR3: TGTGCCAGCAGCCAAGAGAGGGGGGACATTCAGTACTTC.

The chain is built from TRBV6-5 and TRBJ2-1; the match to TRBD2 covers 11 bases. With V trimmed by 4 bases and J by 10 bases, 12 bases remained unmatched. The CDR3 loop spans 16 amino acids. CDR1 is MNHEY, CDR2 SVGAGI, per germline. The CDR3 DNA sequence: TGTGCCAGCAGTTTCCTAGCGGGAGGACGGGGTGGCGAGCAGTTCTTC. Translation gives CASSFLAGGRGGEQFF.

V and J are TRBV30 and TRBJ1-2, with a possible D match to TRBD1 (5 bases). There are 16 residues in the CDR3. Germline lookup yields CDR1 GTSNPN and CDR2 SVGIG (reference sequence). V was cut by 2 bases and J by 8 bases, with 24 bases left in between. CDR3 amino acids: CAWSPQTPSTVRGYTF. The CDR3 region has the DNA TGTGCCTGGAGTCCCCAGACCCCTTCGACAGTCCGCGGCTACACCTTC.

The table lists this clonotype with a count of one. The CDR3 DNA is TGTGCCAGCAGCCGGGACCGGTGGAAAGAGACCCAGTACTTC. Protein product: CASSRDRWKETQYF. The gene calls are TRBV5-4 and TRBJ2-5, with D tentatively TRBD1 or TRBD2 (5 bases each). The CDR3 runs 14 residues. From germline, CDR1 is SGHNT and CDR2 YYREEE (reference sequence). Trimming removed 4 bases at V and 3 bases at J, with 13 bases between.

This clonotype was recorded only once. The CDR3 nucleotides are TGCAGTGCTAGAGCGAAGGCCTGGGCCGACATTCAGTACTTC. Protein: CSARAKAWADIQYF. J is TRBJ2-4 and V is TRBV20-1; D is unresolved. The germline V gene encodes CDR1 DFQATT and CDR2 SNEGSKA (reference sequence). The V end lost 1 base, the J end lost 8 bases, and 15 bases lay between the germline ends. The CDR3 contains 14 residues.

The chain is built from TRBV11-2 and TRBJ2-1; unclear D gene. The CDR3 extends over 15 amino acids. Trimming took off 2 bases at V and 5 bases at J, with 13 bases between the two ends. CDR1 is SGHAT, CDR2 FQNNGV, per germline. CDR3 coding DNA: TGTGCCAGCAGCTTATTGAAGGGCAGACACAATGAGCAGTTCTTC. Amino acids: CASSLLKGRHNEQFF.

In its sample, this clonotype was seen once. The J gene is TRBJ1-2, the V gene TRBV11-2; D not resolved. The CDR3 sequence is 12 residues long. V lost 1 base to trimming and J lost 4 bases, with 4 bases between them. Germline CDR1 SGHAT, CDR2 FQNNGV. DNA for the CDR3: TGTGCCAGCAGCTTAGGCACCTATGGCTACACCTTC. It encodes CASSLGTYGYTF. The whole variable domain, filled in from reference TRBV11-2 and TRBJ1-2, reads EAGVAQSPRYKIIEKRQSVAFWCNPISGHATLYWYQQILGQGPKLLIQFQNNGVVDDSQLPKDRFSAERLKGVDSTLKIQPAKLEDSAVYLCASSLGTYGYTFGSGTRLTVV.

Only a few counts were recorded for this clonotype. The J gene is TRBJ1-1, the V gene TRBV28, with TRBD1 matching over 8 bases. V shed 4 bases, J shed 1 base, and the junction held 2 bases outside the gene matches. This CDR3 region has 14 residues. Germline lookup yields CDR1 MDHEN and CDR2 SYDVKM. CDR3 protein: CASSSGTGNTEAFF. Written as DNA, the CDR3 is TGTGCCAGCAGTTCCGGGACAGGGAACACTGAAGCTTTCTTT.

This clonotype appeared once. The V call is TRBV4-1, the J call TRBJ2-1, with TRBD2 matching over 8 bases. Germline V CDR1 and CDR2: MGHRA, YSYEKL. With V trimmed by 1 base and J by 3 bases, 8 bases remained unmatched. The CDR3 totals 17 residues. The DNA for the CDR3 is TGCGCCAGCAGCCAAGGGGGGCTTAGCGGGGACTACAATGAGCAGTTCTTC. It is translated as CASSQGGLSGDYNEQFF.

This chain uses TRBV7-3 with TRBJ2-1; TRBD2 matches at 7 bases. The V and J ends lost 5 bases and 9 bases, in that order; junction bases with no gene match: 13. Germline CDR1 SGHTA, CDR2 FQGTGA. The length of the CDR3 is 15 residues. The CDR3 here is CASSPRTSFGGEQFF. CDR3 coding DNA: TGTGCCAGCAGCCCCCGGACTAGTTTCGGCGGTGAGCAGTTCTTC.

The chain joins TRBV5-1 to TRBJ2-5; D assignment may be TRBD1 or TRBD2 (6 bases each). Germline CDR1 and CDR2: SGHRS and YFSETQ. The CDR3 covers 13 residues. The CDR3 protein is CASGRGPLETQYF. For the CDR3, the DNA is TGCGCTAGCGGACGGGGGCCACTGGAGACCCAGTACTTC.

The V gene is TRBV6-4, the J gene TRBJ1-6; D is ambiguous. Germline loops: CDR1 MRHNA, CDR2 SNTAGT. The CDR3 has 14 amino acids. V was trimmed by 0 bases and J by 7 bases, leaving 7 bases between them. This CDR3 is CASSDSTGNSPLHF. CDR3 coding DNA: TGTGCCAGCAGTGACTCGACTGGGAATTCACCCCTCCACTTT.